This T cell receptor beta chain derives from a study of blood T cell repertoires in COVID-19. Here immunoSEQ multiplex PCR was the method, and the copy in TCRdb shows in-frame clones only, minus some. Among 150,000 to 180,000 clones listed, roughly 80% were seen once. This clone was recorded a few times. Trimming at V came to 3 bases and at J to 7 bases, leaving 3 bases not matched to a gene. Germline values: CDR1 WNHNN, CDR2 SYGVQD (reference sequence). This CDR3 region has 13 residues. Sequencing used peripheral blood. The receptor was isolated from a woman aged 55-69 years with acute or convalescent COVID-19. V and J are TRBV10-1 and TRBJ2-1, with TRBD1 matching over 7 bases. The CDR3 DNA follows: TGCGCCAGCAGTGAAGCGACAGGGAATGAGCAGTTCTTC. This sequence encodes CASSEATGNEQFF.